The 24 T cell receptor beta chains presented below share a single source sample, sequenced in a study of shared clonotypes between healthy human individuals. The data were produced by immunoSEQ multiplex PCR, yet TCRdb's version contains in-frame clones alone and is incomplete. The data contain around 300,000 clones, around 87% of them singletons. Source material: memory CD8+ T cells sorted from blood. Described subset: CD45RO+ cells pooled with CCR7-negative TemRA cells. The source of these receptors is a man younger than 35 in good health.

The genes are TRBV5-1 and TRBJ2-7; D remains unclear. The CDR3 contains 15 residues. With 1 base removed from V and 5 bases from J, the gap between germline ends came to 16 bases. Germline V gene lookup returns CDR1 SGHRS and CDR2 YFSETQ. CDR3 nucleotide sequence: TGCGCCAGCAGCTTGTCTCGGGCCCTGTTGGACGAGCAGTACTTC. Its translation is CASSLSRALLDEQYF.

At least ten counts were recorded for this clone. The gene calls are TRBV4-1 and TRBJ2-7; a possible D gene is TRBD2 (5 bases). The ends were cut back, 4 bases at V and 3 bases at J, with 10 bases in the middle. Germline V lookup: CDR1 MGHRA, CDR2 YSYEKL. The CDR3 runs 13 residues. CDR3 region: CASSRVGDYEQYF. CDR3 sequence (DNA): TGCGCCAGCAGCCGGGTCGGGGACTACGAGCAGTACTTC.

This clone was detected only a few times. V and J are TRBV5-4 and TRBJ2-7; the D is unclear. Germline values: CDR1 SGHNT, CDR2 YYREEE (reference sequence). Trimming cost V 0 bases and J 4 bases, with 8 bases left between them. This CDR3 has 13 residues. The CDR3 loop reads CASSLDRIYEQYF. CDR3 sequence (DNA): TGTGCCAGCAGCTTGGATCGTATTTACGAGCAGTACTTC.

The chain has TRBV7-2 and TRBJ2-2; TRBD1 matches at 10 bases. This CDR3 has 15 residues. V shed 3 bases and J 3 bases; nucleotides not matched to a gene: 1. CDR1 is SGHTA and CDR2 is FQGNSA in the germline V gene. The CDR3 nucleotides are TGTGCCAGCAGCTTGACAGGGGGCGACACCGGGGAGCTGTTTTTT. Translated, it gives CASSLTGGDTGELFF.

The chain recombines TRBV10-3 with TRBJ1-2; D is unclear. The germline V and J ends were trimmed by 2 bases and 8 bases, with 6 bases remaining between them. The CDR3 totals 11 residues. Germline V gives CDR1 ENHRY, CDR2 SYGVKD. CDR3 sequence reads: CAISEPSGYTF. The CDR3 DNA follows: TGTGCCATCAGTGAGCCCTCAGGCTACACCTTC.

J is TRBJ2-1 and V is TRBV16, with 11 bases lining up with TRBD2. The CDR3 contains 16 residues. Germline loops: CDR1 KGHSY, CDR2 FQNENV. V lost 2 bases to trimming and J lost 7 bases; unmatched junction nucleotides: 7. Here the CDR3 DNA reads TGTGCCAGCAGCCAACAGATAGCGGGAGGGCCGAATGAGCAGTTCTTC. It translates to CASSQQIAGGPNEQFF.

This clone was detected once. CDR3 DNA: TGTGCCAGCAGCCCCGGGACAGTAGAAGCTTTCTTT. Amino acids: CASSPGTVEAFF. The J gene is TRBJ1-1, the V gene TRBV5-6; 7 bases match TRBD1. The CDR3 totals 12 residues. Germline CDR1 and CDR2: SGHDT and YYEEEE. Germline trimming cut 4 bases from V and 8 bases from J; bases unmatched to any gene: 5.

This clone was picked up one time. The gene calls are TRBV28 and TRBJ1-1, with D uncertain. CDR1 is MDHEN and CDR2 is SYDVKM in the germline V gene. The CDR3 consists of 11 residues. V was shortened by 8 bases and J by 6 bases, with 10 bases between the two germline ends. CDR3 in DNA: TGTGCCAGCCAAGCCCCCCCTGAAGCTTTCTTT. Its translation: CASQAPPEAFF.

The V call is TRBV4-1, the J call TRBJ1-1; D remains ambiguous. CDR3 size: 15 residues. Germline V gene data show CDR1 as MGHRA and CDR2 as YSYEKL. The V end was cut by 4 bases, the J end by 3 bases, with 15 bases between. DNA of the CDR3: TGCGCCAGCAGCCTGGTTGTGGACTACGACACTGAAGCTTTCTTT. Amino acids: CASSLVVDYDTEAFF.

The chain couples TRBV28 to TRBJ2-7; maybe TRBD2 (5 bases). The CDR3 extends over 13 amino acids. Trimming took 3 bases from V and 3 from J, leaving 9 bases between them. Germline CDR1 MDHEN, CDR2 SYDVKM. The CDR3 nucleotides read TGTGCCAGCAGTTTCGGGAACTTCTACGAGCAGTACTTC. Translating gives CASSFGNFYEQYF.

The rearrangement uses TRBV6-1 and TRBJ1-2, with D possibly TRBD1 on 5 matching bases. Trimming pared 3 bases from V and 0 bases from J, leaving 5 bases between. The CDR3 sequence is 13 residues long. The germline V gene has CDR1 MNHNS and CDR2 SASEGT. The CDR3 DNA reads TGTGCCAGCAGTGAGACAGCTAACTATGGCTACACCTTC. Its protein product is CASSETANYGYTF.

CDR3 nucleotides: TGCGCCAGCAGCCTACGGACAGGGACCTACGAGCAGTACTTC. It specifies CASSLRTGTYEQYF. This sequence joins TRBV4-1 and TRBJ2-7, with TRBD1 identical over 8 bases. Trimming at V came to 4 bases and at J to 2 bases, leaving 4 bases not matched to a gene. Germline CDR1 is MGHRA and CDR2 is YSYEKL. CDR3 length equals 14 residues.

The chain is built from TRBV5-1 and TRBJ1-1; 10 bases align to TRBD1. Looked up from germline, CDR1 is SGHRS and CDR2 is YFSETQ. The CDR3 runs to 14 residues. V lost 4 bases to trimming and J lost 6 bases; unmatched junction nucleotides: 6. In DNA, the CDR3 is TGCGCCAGCAGCCCTGGGACAGGGGTACCTGAAGCTTTCTTT. This codes for CASSPGTGVPEAFF. The full variable domain, completed using reference TRBV5-1 and TRBJ1-1, is KAGVTQTPRYLIKTRGQQVTLSCSPISGHRSVSWYQQTPGQGLQFLFEYFSETQRNKGNFPGRFSGRQFSNSRSEMNVSTLELGDSALYLCASSPGTGVPEAFFGQGTRLTVV.

The rearrangement links TRBV5-6 to TRBJ2-5; no clear D. This CDR3 contains 14 residues. From germline, CDR1 is SGHDT and CDR2 YYEEEE. Trimming cost V 4 bases and J 8 bases, with 18 bases left between them. The DNA of the CDR3 is TGTGCCAGCAGCAAGGGCTGGCCCCGAAGCACCCAGTACTTC. Translation: CASSKGWPRSTQYF.

The chain joins TRBV4-1 to TRBJ2-2; 7 bases fit TRBD1. The CDR3 is 17 residues long. The germline gives CDR1 MGHRA, CDR2 YSYEKL. Trimming took 5 bases from V and 4 from J; bases not matched to a gene: 13. CDR3 in DNA: TGCGCCAGCAGCAAAAAGGGGGCCAGGGGTTTCACCGGGGAGCTGTTTTTT. Translating it yields CASSKKGARGFTGELFF.

CDR3: CASSFDLNYGYTF. DNA of the CDR3: TGTGCCAGCAGCTTTGATTTGAACTATGGCTACACCTTC. This sequence joins TRBV11-2 and TRBJ1-2, with D uncertain. Germline V lookup: CDR1 SGHAT, CDR2 FQNNGV. The length of the CDR3 is 13 residues. Trimming pared 3 bases from V and 2 bases from J, leaving 7 bases between.

The chain couples TRBV10-3 to TRBJ2-7; tentatively, D is TRBD1 (6 bases). CDR1 ENHRY and CDR2 SYGVKD come from the germline V gene. CDR3 size: 13 residues. V lost 6 bases to trimming and J lost 2 bases, with 11 bases between them. The CDR3 DNA reads as TGTGCCATCAGCCTTGACAGGACCTACGAGCAGTACTTC. Protein sequence: CAISLDRTYEQYF.

The V and J genes are TRBV27 and TRBJ2-5; possible D gene TRBD2, 6 bases. V shed 2 bases and J shed 2 bases, with 12 bases lying between them. The germline CDR1 and CDR2 sequences are MNHEY and SMNVEV (reference sequence). The CDR3 consists of 15 residues. CDR3 sequence: CASSLLGGMQETQYF. In DNA form, the CDR3 reads TGTGCCAGCAGTTTACTGGGCGGGATGCAAGAGACCCAGTACTTC.

As concerns this clone: The sample holds other DNA sequences that translate to the same CDR3. The rearrangement joins TRBV6-5 to TRBJ1-3, with no clear D. Trimming shortened V by 4 bases and J by 0 bases, and 7 bases separated the two germline ends. CDR1 and CDR2 from the germline V gene are MNHEY and SVGAGI. There are 14 residues in the CDR3. CDR3 residues: CASSSPSSGNTIYF. CDR3 nucleotides: TGTGCCAGCAGTTCACCGAGCTCTGGAAACACCATATATTTT.

This chain uses TRBV4-3 with TRBJ2-2; 11 bases fit TRBD2. CDR1 and CDR2 from the germline V gene are LGHNA and YSLEER. This CDR3 contains 18 residues. The J segment lost 1 base and the V segment lost 0 bases, leaving 4 bases of the junction unmatched. This CDR3 is CASSQDLGLAGNTGELFF. The CDR3 nucleotides read TGCGCCAGCAGCCAAGATTTAGGACTAGCGGGGAACACCGGGGAGCTGTTTTTT.

This clone was seen repeatedly, ten times or more. The chain carries TRBV5-6 and TRBJ2-4, with a weak D call TRBD2 (7 bases). There are 16 residues in the CDR3. Between the trimmed V and J ends, which lost 2 bases and 6 bases, there was a span of 18 bases. The germline V gene encodes CDR1 SGHDT and CDR2 YYEEEE. The CDR3 spells CASSLGGGPRGNIQYF. The CDR3 region has the DNA TGTGCCAGCAGCTTAGGGGGAGGGCCAAGAGGAAACATTCAGTACTTC. Supplemented by reference TRBV5-6 and TRBJ2-4, the full variable domain reads DAGVTQSPTHLIKTRGQQVTLRCSPKSGHDTVSWYQQALGQGPQFIFQYYEEEERQRGNFPDRFSGHQFPNYSSELNVNALLLGDSALYLCASSLGGGPRGNIQYFGAGTRLSVL.

There are a few counts of this clone. This chain connects TRBV4-1 to TRBJ1-6; D gene uncertain. V was pared by 2 bases and J by 5 bases, with 10 bases between. The CDR3 is 15 amino acids. Germline CDR1 is MGHRA and CDR2 is YSYEKL. The CDR3 sequence is CASSQSRPNNSPLHF. DNA for the CDR3: TGCGCCAGCAGCCAATCGCGGCCGAATAATTCACCCCTCCACTTT.

The sample holds one count of this clone. This chain connects TRBV9 to TRBJ2-7, with D perhaps TRBD2 (5 bases). The V end was cut by 3 bases, the J end by 5 bases, with 9 bases between. Per the germline V gene, CDR1 is SGDLS and CDR2 is YYNGEE. The CDR3 sequence is 12 residues long. The CDR3 DNA is TGTGCCAGCAGCGACGGACTTGACGAGCAGTACTTC. Protein product: CASSDGLDEQYF.

This rearrangement joins TRBV30 to TRBJ2-7, with a possible D match to TRBD1 (5 bases). Germline CDR1 is GTSNPN and CDR2 is SVGIG (reference sequence). This CDR3 has 13 residues. V dropped 1 base and J dropped 2 bases, with 9 bases sitting between them. CDR3 in DNA: TGTGCCTGGAGTGCAGGGTACCCCTACGAGCAGTACTTC. Its translation is CAWSAGYPYEQYF.